The next 10 T cell receptor beta chains were all read from a single sample in a study of CD8 T cells in ankylosing spondylitis. Study results and limitations: For ankylosing spondylitis blood, a TCR beta motif of seven to nine highly homologous variants appeared characteristic.

Each CDR3 protein is one row after TCRdb ran MiXCR on the 5' RACE reads. The data hold fewer than 250,000 distinct CDR3 sequences, with roughly 18% observed a single time. Their specific antigens are unknown. Sequencing was carried out using blood, either unsorted or a sorted T cell fraction (not recorded which). All receptors come from a male donor with ankylosing spondylitis.

V gene TRBV6-1 combines with J gene TRBJ2-3; D perhaps matches TRBD1 (5 bases). Germline CDR1 is MNHNS and CDR2 is SASEGT. The V end lost 0 bases, the J end lost 2 bases, and 6 bases lay between the germline ends. The CDR3 is 14 residues long. The CDR3 loop is CASSEADNTDTQYF. The CDR3 bases are TGTGCCAGCAGTGAAGCGGACAACACAGATACGCAGTATTTT.

This chain uses TRBV12-3 or TRBV12-4 with TRBJ2-5; 12 bases map to TRBD1. With V trimmed by 6 bases and J by 5 bases, 10 bases remained unmatched. This CDR3 has 16 amino acids. CDR3 bases: TGTGCCAGCAGGGAGGGGACAGGGGGCTTTTGGGAGACCCAGTACTTC. It codes for CASREGTGGFWETQYF.

The chain joins TRBV12-3 or TRBV12-4 to TRBJ2-2; 9 bases map to TRBD1. Losses at the gene ends were 1 base for V and 5 bases for J; bases not matched to a gene: 2. This CDR3 spans 15 amino acids. CDR3 loop: CASSLVTGGTGELFF. The CDR3, as DNA: TGTGCCAGCAGTTTAGTGACAGGGGGGACCGGGGAGCTGTTTTTT.

This clonotype appeared a few times. The genes are TRBV4-1 and TRBJ2-7; 8 nucleotides line up with TRBD2. The CDR3 length is 16 residues. V dropped 2 bases and J dropped 0; count of bases not matched to a gene: 6. Germline V gene lookup returns CDR1 MGHRA and CDR2 YSYEKL. Here the CDR3 DNA reads TGCGCCAGCAGCCAATATACTAGCGGCAGCTCCTACGAGCAGTACTTC. Amino acids: CASSQYTSGSSYEQYF.

This clonotype was detected a few times. The chain uses TRBV7-3 and TRBJ2-4; 10 nucleotides align to TRBD1. Germline CDR1 reads SGHTA; CDR2 reads FQGTGA. V lost 3 bases and J lost 7; bases outside the gene matches: 6. This CDR3 is built from 15 residues. The CDR3 DNA is TGTGCCAGCAGCTTCAGGGACAGGGGAGTGAACATTCAGTACTTC. Residues: CASSFRDRGVNIQYF.

This clonotype was seen only a few times. This chain joins TRBV2 and TRBJ2-5, with 13 bases identical to TRBD2. The germline V gene encodes CDR1 SNHLY and CDR2 FYNNEI. The CDR3 has 16 amino acids. J gave up 2 bases and V 6 bases, and 6 bases lay outside the gene matches. This CDR3 is CASSELAGGWQETQYF. In DNA, the CDR3 is TGTGCCAGCAGCGAACTAGCGGGGGGGTGGCAAGAGACCCAGTACTTC.

The chain links TRBV4-3 to TRBJ2-7; D gene unclear. The V end was cut by 1 base, the J end by 3 bases, with 13 bases between. The CDR3 is 15 residues long. Germline values: CDR1 LGHNA, CDR2 YSLEER. As DNA, the CDR3 is TGCGCCAGCAGCCAAGTTTTCGAGAACGGCTACGAGCAGTACTTC. This sequence encodes CASSQVFENGYEQYF.

V usage is TRBV9 and J usage is TRBJ1-2, with 12 nucleotides matching TRBD1. Unmatched junction bases numbered 10, after V lost 4 bases and J lost 3 bases. The CDR3 loop spans 17 amino acids. Germline V CDR1 and CDR2: SGDLS, YYNGEE. For the CDR3, the DNA is TGTGCCAGCAGCTTAGGGACAGGGGGCGGCAAATACTATGGCTACACCTTC. Protein product: CASSLGTGGGKYYGYTF.

The chain has TRBV20-1 and TRBJ2-7; D is perhaps TRBD1 (5 bases). This CDR3 is 13 amino acids long. Germline CDR1 and CDR2: DFQATT and SNEGSKA (reference sequence). Between the trimmed V and J ends, which lost 2 bases and 4 bases, there was a span of 12 bases. The CDR3 protein is CSARIAGSYEQYF. The CDR3 DNA reads as TGCAGTGCTAGAATCGCAGGGTCGTACGAGCAGTACTTC.

This clonotype was observed a handful of times. This chain joins TRBV6-1 and TRBJ2-3; 11 nucleotides align to TRBD1. CDR3 length: 16 residues. V was pared by 5 bases and J by 3 bases, with 7 bases of the junction left unmatched. Germline V CDR1 and CDR2: MNHNS, SASEGT. The CDR3 DNA sequence: TGTGCCAGCAGTCCGTATGGGACAGGGGGGACAGATACGCAGTATTTT. This sequence encodes CASSPYGTGGTDTQYF.